This T cell receptor beta chain derives from a study of T cell clones after liver transplantation. In the study overall: At least one year of complete immunosuppression withdrawal without enzymes over twice normal defined tolerance.

Thawed unstimulated PBMCs were FACS-sorted by CD3, CD4 and CD8 into two populations. V lost 5 bases and J lost 2; bases outside the gene matches: 7. CDR1 and CDR2 from the germline V gene are MNHEY and SVGAGI. The CDR3 covers 15 residues. Data came from immunoSEQ multiplex PCR; TCRdb stores just in-frame clones and leaves some out. The data contain 95,000 to 110,000 clones, 75% to 90% of them singletons. The material was CD4+ T cells from blood, obtained before liver transplant. This TCR was recovered from a human donor who received a liver transplant. The chain links TRBV6-5 to TRBJ2-7, with TRBD1 matching over 9 bases. The CDR3 reads CASSTRDRVTYEQYF. The DNA for the CDR3 is TGTGCCAGCAGTACCCGGGACAGGGTCACCTACGAGCAGTACTTC.